The sequence of this T cell receptor (beta chain) was determined in a study of blood T cells in healthy people across ages. This clonotype has only a few counts. Drawn from each donor were 8.5 to 10 milliliters of peripheral blood. A second about 6 to 11 cycle PCR used barcoded and J-beta primers. TCRdb recomputed calls from the 5' RACE reads with MiXCR, one row per CDR3 protein. The data show fewer than 950,000 distinct CDR3 sequences, about 37% seen once. After removal of 7 bases from V and 6 bases from J, the junction contained 5 bases not matched to a gene. This CDR3 spans 13 amino acids. Germline V CDR1 and CDR2: SNHLY, FYNNEI.

The chain uses TRBV2 and TRBJ2-1; 8 nucleotides match TRBD1. Sequencing was carried out using blood. The origin of this receptor is a man between 18 and 29 years old in good health. The CDR3 region has the DNA TGTGCCAGCACCAGGGGGCGCGGCAATGAGCAGTTCTTC. This encodes CASTRGRGNEQFF.